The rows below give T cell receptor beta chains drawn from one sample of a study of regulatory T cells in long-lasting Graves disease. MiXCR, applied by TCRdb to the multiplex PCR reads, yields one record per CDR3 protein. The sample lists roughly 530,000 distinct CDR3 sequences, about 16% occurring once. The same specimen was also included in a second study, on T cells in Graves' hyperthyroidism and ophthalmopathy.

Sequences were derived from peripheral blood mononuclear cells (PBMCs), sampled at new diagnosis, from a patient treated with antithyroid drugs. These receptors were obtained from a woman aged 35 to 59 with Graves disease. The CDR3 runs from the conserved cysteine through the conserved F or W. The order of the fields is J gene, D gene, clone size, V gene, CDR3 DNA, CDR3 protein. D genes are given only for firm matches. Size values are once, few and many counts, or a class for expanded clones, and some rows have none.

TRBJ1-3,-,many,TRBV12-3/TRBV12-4,TGTGCCAGCATCCTACATTTCTCTAGTGGAAACACCATATATTTT,CASILHFSSGNTIYF
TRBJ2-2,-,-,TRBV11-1,TGTGCCAGCAGCGGATGGCGGACAACAGCCGGGGAGCTGTTTTTT,CASSGWRTTAGELFF
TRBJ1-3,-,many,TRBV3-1,TGTGCCAGCAGCCAAGGGGAGTTTGCCGGAAACACCATATATTTT,CASSQGEFAGNTIYF
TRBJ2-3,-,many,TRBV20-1,TGCAGTGCTAGAGTGGGATGGTTCGTAGAGGGAACAGATACGCAGTATTTT,CSARVGWFVEGTDTQYF
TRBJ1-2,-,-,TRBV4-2,TGTGCCTGGGGGGGAGGAGAGCTTGGCTACACCTTC,CAWGGGELGYTF
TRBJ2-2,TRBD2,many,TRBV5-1,TGCGCCAGCAGCCAGAGCGGGGGGACCTCGTTAATGACCGGGGAGCTGTTTTTT,CASSQSGGTSLMTGELFF
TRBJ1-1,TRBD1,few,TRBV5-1,TGCGCCAGCAGCTTACTTGGGACAGGGGGCCTGAACACTGAAGCTTTCTTT,CASSLLGTGGLNTEAFF
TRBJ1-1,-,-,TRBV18,TGTGCCAGCTCACCCTTCGGCACAATCTCGAACACTGAAGCTTTCTTT,CASSPFGTISNTEAFF
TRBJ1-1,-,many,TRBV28,TGTGCCAGCAGCAACCCCTGGGCAGACCTTGGGGTCACTGAAGCTTTCTTT,CASSNPWADLGVTEAFF
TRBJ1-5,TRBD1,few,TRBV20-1,TGCAGTGCTCACACAGGGGGGAGCAATCAGCCCCAGCATTTT,CSAHTGGSNQPQHF
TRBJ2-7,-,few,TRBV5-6,TGTGCCAGCAGCTTGGCCAAAACAGGGAGCTCCTACGAGCAGTACTTC,CASSLAKTGSSYEQYF
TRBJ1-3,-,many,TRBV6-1,TGTGCCAGCAGTCGGGGGGACACCATATATTTT,CASSRGDTIYF
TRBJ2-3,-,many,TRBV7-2,TGTGCCAGCAGCCCCAGGTGGGGAGGCACAGATACGCAGTATTTT,CASSPRWGGTDTQYF
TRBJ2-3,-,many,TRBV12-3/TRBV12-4,TGTGCCAGCAGTCCCGGGACCACGCAGTATTTT,CASSPGTTQYF
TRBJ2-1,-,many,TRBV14,TGTGCCAGCAGCCTCACCGAGGGGGCTAGCGGTCATCAGTTCTTC,CASSLTEGASGHQFF
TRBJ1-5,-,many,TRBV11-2,TGTGCCAGCAGCTTGGGGGGCGTCGATTGGCCCCAGCATTTT,CASSLGGVDWPQHF
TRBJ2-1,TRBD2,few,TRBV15,TGTGCCACCAGCAGAGCGGGTAGCGGGGGGGCAACCTACAATGAGCAGTTCTTC,CATSRAGSGGATYNEQFF
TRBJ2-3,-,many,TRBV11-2,TGTGCCAGCAGCTTAGATCTAGCAGCAGATACGCAGTATTTT,CASSLDLAADTQYF
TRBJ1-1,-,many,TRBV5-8,TGTGCCAGCAGCTTGGTAATGGGGGCCGGCACTGAAGCTTTCTTT,CASSLVMGAGTEAFF
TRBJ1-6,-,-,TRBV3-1,TGTGTCAGCAGCCAAGAGGTGGGGAATTCACCCCTCCACTTT,CVSSQEVGNSPLHF
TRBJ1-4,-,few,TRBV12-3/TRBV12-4,TGTGCCAGCAGTTTAGGCTATGAAAAACTGTTTTTT,CASSLGYEKLFF
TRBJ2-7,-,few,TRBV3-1,TGTGCCAGCAGCCAATTTCAGGGGGGCAACGAGCAGTACTTC,CASSQFQGGNEQYF
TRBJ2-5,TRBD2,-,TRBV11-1,TGTGCCAGCAGCTTTGGAATTACGGGGGGAAGCGAGACCCAGTACTTC,CASSFGITGGSETQYF
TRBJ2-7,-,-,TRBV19,TGTGCCAGTAGTATTAGGCCCCCGGGACACACCGCCTACGAGCAGTACTTC,CASSIRPPGHTAYEQYF
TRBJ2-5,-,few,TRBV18,TGTGCCAGCTCACGCACCTCACCCGGAGTTCGATTGGAGACCCAGTACTTC,CASSRTSPGVRLETQYF
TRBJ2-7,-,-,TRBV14,TGTGCCAGCAGCCAAGACCGTTGGGACACGCAAACCTACGAGCAGTACTTC,CASSQDRWDTQTYEQYF
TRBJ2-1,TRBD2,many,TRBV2,TGTGCCAGCAGTGAACGGGCTAGCGGGGGTGATGAGCAGTTCTTC,CASSERASGGDEQFF
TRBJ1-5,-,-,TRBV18,TGTGCCAGCTCCCCTCAACAGGGAGGAGTTCAGCCCCAGCATTTT,CASSPQQGGVQPQHF